The clone carrying this T cell receptor beta chain was counted many times. Its antigen is not identified. Time point indicated: patch test 1, 2 weeks after DPC sensitization. The treatment here: therapeutic diphenylcyclopropenone sensitization with weekly scalp DPC. The sample comes from a study of human T cells and chemical hapten exposure. Study at large: Yields of TCR per sample differed, chiefly owing to small differences in pooled library volume. Study-wide points: Expanded TCRs showed more large CDR3 clusters than pre-sensitization or healthy control sets.

V lost 5 bases, J lost 6 bases, and 7 bases stayed unmatched. This CDR3 has 14 residues. Looked up from germline, CDR1 is MNHEY and CDR2 is SVGAGI. Using its own MiXCR run on the RACE reads, TCRdb lists one record per CDR3 protein. The sample has about 120,000 distinct CDR3 sequences, around 10% seen once. V and J are TRBV6-5 and TRBJ2-5; 9 bases line up with TRBD1. Source: whole blood, taken in connection with sensitization to the hapten diphenylcyclopropenone (DPC). The receptor was derived from a woman aged 45-60 years with alopecia areata. Some clones in this sample may be carry-over from other donors' samples. In nucleotides, the CDR3 is TGTGCCAGCAGTCGGGACAGGGCTGGGAAGACCCAGTACTTC. It encodes CASSRDRAGKTQYF.